The 14 T cell receptor beta chains below were found in one sample sequenced in a study of blood T cell repertoires in COVID-19 (dated by TCRdb to 2019 to 2021). The library relied on the immunoSEQ multiplex PCR assay. In TCRdb, the immuneACCESS table is reduced to in-frame sequences with V and J assigned. These tables do not hold every clone; where another copy was compared, an unresolved V gene accounts for under half, and the others remain unexplained. For this sample there are over 90,000 clones; more than 65% appear just once. The ten biggest clones cover approximately 23% of the sample. The source material was peripheral blood. The receptors originated from a man aged 80 or over with active or convalescent COVID-19.

In its sample, this clone was seen once. The chain is built from TRBV6-1 and TRBJ1-1; D unclear. Germline CDR1 is MNHNS and CDR2 is SASEGT. V lost 2 bases and J 4 bases, leaving 8 bases between the germline ends. This CDR3 region has 13 residues. Written as DNA, the CDR3 is TGTGCCAGCAGTGAATTTGGCATCACTGAAGCTTTCTTT. Its translation is CASSEFGITEAFF.

CDR3 sequence: CASSSLGTSGGYEQFF. As DNA, the CDR3 is TGTGCCAGCAGTTCCCTTGGGACTAGCGGGGGCTATGAGCAGTTCTTC. The rearrangement links TRBV6-5 to TRBJ2-1, with 14 bases aligning to TRBD2. The CDR3 is 16 amino acids. The V segment lost 4 bases and the J segment 8 bases; nucleotides outside the gene matches: 7. In germline, CDR1 is MNHEY, CDR2 SVGAGI.

V and J are TRBV15 and TRBJ2-1, with D perhaps TRBD2 (6 bases). This CDR3 region has 16 residues. Germline V gene data show CDR1 as LNHNV and CDR2 as YYDKDF (reference sequence). Trimming removed 1 base at V and 2 bases at J, with 12 bases between. The CDR3 is CATSRVASVTYNEQFF. DNA for the CDR3: TGTGCCACCAGCAGAGTGGCTAGCGTTACCTACAATGAGCAGTTCTTC.

This sequence joins TRBV4-1 and TRBJ2-1; 12 bases fit TRBD2. Germline-derived CDR1 and CDR2 are MGHRA and YSYEKL. The CDR3 is made up of 16 amino acids. V dropped 0 bases and J dropped 12; count of bases not matched to a gene: 9. The CDR3 sequence: CASSQDGPSGGAMQFF. DNA for the CDR3: TGCGCCAGCAGCCAAGACGGGCCTAGCGGGGGGGCGATGCAGTTCTTC.

The chain uses TRBV20-1 and TRBJ1-1; TRBD1 is a possible D gene (5 bases). Germline CDR1 DFQATT, CDR2 SNEGSKA (reference sequence). This CDR3 has 10 amino acids. CDR3: CRWGVTEAFF. Here the CDR3 DNA reads TGCAGATGGGGGGTTACTGAAGCTTTCTTT.

The chain links TRBV11-1 to TRBJ2-1; 8 bases align to TRBD2. Per the germline V gene, CDR1 is SGHAT and CDR2 is FQDESV (reference sequence). The CDR3 loop spans 16 amino acids. V dropped 4 bases and J dropped 10; count of bases not matched to a gene: 15. The CDR3 region has the DNA TGTGCCAGCAGCTCCCCCTCCGGACTAGCCGGAGACGAGCAGTTCTTC. Translated, it gives CASSSPSGLAGDEQFF.

CDR3 sequence reads: CASSPRNTEAFF. The CDR3 bases are TGTGCCAGCAGCCCCAGGAACACTGAAGCTTTCTTT. The gene calls are TRBV7-2 and TRBJ1-1, with D hard to call. CDR3 size: 12 residues. Germline loops: CDR1 SGHTA, CDR2 FQGNSA. Deletions cut 5 bases from V and 1 base from J, with 5 bases between. The variable domain in full, completed from reference TRBV7-2 and TRBJ1-1, reads GAGVSQSPSNKVTEKGKDVELRCDPISGHTALYWYRQSLGQGLEFLIYFQGNSAPDKSGLPSDRFSAERTGGSVSTLTIQRTQQEDSAVYLCASSPRNTEAFFGQGTRLTVV.

This rearrangement joins TRBV13 to TRBJ2-7; 12 bases agree with TRBD1. V shed 4 bases, J shed 4 bases, and the junction held 8 bases outside the gene matches. The CDR3 contains 16 residues. Germline CDR1 reads PRHDT; CDR2 reads FYEKMQ (reference sequence). The CDR3 DNA reads as TGTGCCAGCAGCTCCGTCCGGGACAGGGGGCTTTACGAGCAGTACTTC. Its protein is CASSSVRDRGLYEQYF.

V gene TRBV5-6 combines with J gene TRBJ2-7, with a possible D match to TRBD1 (6 bases). The CDR3 length is 12 residues. CDR1 SGHDT and CDR2 YYEEEE come from the germline V gene. The V gene lost 2 bases and the J gene lost 4 bases, with 7 bases spanning the gap. Here the CDR3 reads CASSLGGYEQYF. CDR3 in DNA: TGTGCCAGCAGCTTAGGGGGATACGAGCAGTACTTC.

This clone has a single count. The CDR3 coding sequence is TGTGCCAGCAGCTTAACCAGGGGCGTGCGGGGGGCTGCCACAGATACGCAGTATTTT. This translates into CASSLTRGVRGAATDTQYF. This rearrangement joins TRBV7-3 to TRBJ2-3, with 8 nucleotides matching TRBD2. There are 19 residues in the CDR3. J was trimmed by 2 bases and V by 0 bases; bases with no gene match: 13. CDR1 SGHTA and CDR2 FQGTGA come from the germline V gene.

This clone has a single count. The chain combines TRBV3-1 (or the pseudogene TRBV3-2) with TRBJ2-2; D call uncertain. The V gene's germline CDR1 is LGHDT and CDR2 YNNKEL (reference sequence). The CDR3 loop spans 13 amino acids. Deletions cut 2 bases from V and 8 bases from J, with 9 bases between. The DNA for the CDR3 is TGTGCCAGCAGCCAATCTCGCCAGGGGGAGCTGTTTTTT. Residues: CASSQSRQGELFF.

This chain links TRBV12-3 or TRBV12-4 with TRBJ2-1; 9 nucleotides agree with TRBD2. V shed 4 bases and J 9 bases; nucleotides not matched to a gene: 4. The CDR3 extends over 13 amino acids. CDR3 coding DNA: TGTGCCAGCAGTTCTAGCGGGGTGGGTGAGCAGTTCTTC. It is translated as CASSSSGVGEQFF.

V is TRBV2 and J is TRBJ2-5, with a possible D match to TRBD1 (6 bases). V was cut by 4 bases and J by 4 bases, with 22 bases left in between. The CDR3 loop spans 17 amino acids. Germline loops: CDR1 SNHLY, CDR2 FYNNEI. CDR3 in DNA: TGTGCCAGCAGTGTTGGGACGCGGAAGAGGGGGAGAGAGACCCAGTACTTC. Translation: CASSVGTRKRGRETQYF.

Only one count was recorded for this clone. This sequence joins TRBV15 and TRBJ2-2; TRBD1 matches at 7 bases. The CDR3 is made up of 18 amino acids. Germline V CDR1 and CDR2: LNHNV, YYDKDF (reference sequence). With V trimmed by 0 bases and J by 5 bases, 12 bases remained unmatched. The CDR3 DNA follows: TGTGCCACCAGCAGAGAGGGCCGGGGACAGTCGTATACCGGGGAGCTGTTTTTT. Its protein is CATSREGRGQSYTGELFF.